In its sample, the clone carrying this T cell receptor beta chain was seen many times. The CDR3 has 15 amino acids. Germline loops: CDR1 SEHNR, CDR2 FQNEAQ (reference sequence). The V end lost 5 bases, the J end lost 0 bases, and 13 bases lay between the germline ends. The entry originates in a study of Graves' ophthalmopathy and Graves' hyperthyroidism. RNA served as the template for amplifying TCR beta CDR3 regions. HTBI primers served in a first-round RT-PCR, which a second-round multiplex PCR followed. TCRdb independently ran MiXCR on the multiplex PCR reads; one entry per CDR3 protein. This table has 30,000 to 50,000 distinct CDR3 sequences, approximately 53% appearing once.

The sample taken for sequencing was peripheral blood. This clonotype was sampled from an adult woman with stable Graves' hyperthyroidism. The rearrangement links TRBV7-9 to TRBJ1-1; D is unclear. DNA of the CDR3: TGTGCCAGCAGCCAACAGAATTACATGAACACTGAAGCTTTCTTT. Protein: CASSQQNYMNTEAFF.